This T cell receptor (beta chain) originates from a study of cytomegalovirus exposure and HLA in healthy donors listed by TCRdb under 2017. Regarding the study in general: According to an earlier analysis of a few hundred of the donors, 150 million to 200 million T cells yielded 117 million unique TCR beta sequences and roughly 280 Gb of sequence data. An early release covering roughly 640 HLA-typed donors comprised 250 to 350 gigabases of sequencing data and tens of millions of unique TCR sequences. Of the roughly 400 genotyped donors, about 84% fell in the genetic ancestry cluster associated with self-reported Caucasian donors. The aim of the study was to test whether cataloging public T cell receptors could identify signatures of past pathogen exposure. The study used immunosequencing to profile the T cell repertoires of 666 subjects and linked those repertoires to cytomegalovirus serostatus. Along with the roughly 670-subject first cohort, a separate validation cohort of 120 different subjects was used. High-throughput TCR immunosequencing, statistical association of individual TCRs with disease status, and machine learning were combined to predict cytomegalovirus infection status. To study patterns of TCR occurrence, a later analysis re-analyzed previously published TCR beta repertoires from 500 to 850 donors and added high-resolution HLA genotyping. The later analysis used no new phenotypic data to find candidate immune exposures, relying instead on TCR beta sequences and their occurrence across donors. An earlier analysis of 587 of the donors used high-throughput TCR beta sequencing to judge whether each TCR beta V gene segment behaved as functional or pseudogenic. Donor age, sex, ethnicity and CMV serostatus were compiled together with the repertoire data. In a later genetic analysis, genome-wide SNP genotypes for about 60% of the 666 donors were used, and that subset was treated as a discovery cohort. All discovery cohort repertoires had been generated using a single sequencing platform. HLA typing covered class I and class II loci at four-digit resolution. The number of typed donors differed by locus: 629-630 for A, B, C, DRB1 and DQB1; some 500 for DQA1; roughly 600 for DPA1; and about 470 for DPB1. Several DR-DQ haplotypes were handled as single units for association and clustering, since linkage in the cohort was strong. Among around 400 genotyped donors of the cohort, an average of approximately 220,000 unique TCR beta nucleotide sequences was sequenced per donor, of which roughly 17% were non-productive. The research as a whole found: The classifier was reported to diagnose cytomegalovirus status with high specificity and sensitivity in both the original cohort and the validation cohort. Most CMV-associated TCR beta chains appeared to be HLA-restricted in a later analysis, and the HLA associations seemed to be driven largely by CMV exposure. Most TCR sequences were seen in very few donors, while some public TCRs were found in many individuals. In vitro tests confirmed that a few of the cytomegalovirus-associated TCR beta chains recognize cytomegalovirus antigens. When HLA alleles, especially DR and DQ, strongly co-occurred, attributing TCR associations to individual alleles was difficult. A further reported finding was that TCR beta sequences accurately predicted the HLA-A and HLA-B alleles for most subjects in the first cohort. An association between a missense DCLRE1C variant and V-gene and J-gene trimming of TCR beta chains was found in a later genetic analysis and replicated in an independent cohort. In an earlier analysis of some 500 of the donors, most TCR beta V segments appeared in productive rearrangements about 90% or about 30% of the time, broadly matching IMGT annotations. CMV serostatus was the only immune exposure information available for the cohort. In a later analysis, HLA-associated TCR beta chains were found to be more clonally expanded and to have lower generation probabilities than equally common non-associated chains. At a false discovery rate of 0.05, a later analysis linked under 20,000 TCR beta sequences to specific HLA alleles. According to a later genetic analysis, donors in an Asian-associated ancestry cluster had fewer N-insertions in productive TCRs than the roughly 660-donor mean. The 87-base-pair reads could not distinguish some IMGT-functional V segments, including TRBV6-2 and TRBV6-3, so those segments were excluded. Because HLA typing was missing for some donors at each locus, association tests included only the typed subset. Correlated functional status among segregating V segments might reflect linkage disequilibrium, but an unknown experimental factor could not be ruled out. The authors suggested that the approach could potentially be extended to other disease states and immunological phenotypes. This cohort had only TCR beta chains sequenced, and the lack of alpha or paired-chain data limited which features could be detected. In a later analysis, several top co-occurrence clusters were reported to appear linked to parvovirus B19, influenza, CMV and Epstein-Barr virus. A later analysis found that TCR association rates varied across HLA loci, with DRB1 alleles showing the most associated TCRs and HLA-C alleles the fewest. Because counts were too low, roughly 16 rarely observed V segments, including chromosome 9 orphons, were left out of the earlier analysis of roughly 600 of the donors. Roughly uniform sequencing depth across donors was assumed in presence/absence analyses, although this assumption may not hold. A cluster of highly shared sequence variants was judged likely to be a technical artifact of the sequencing pipeline. A total of about 180 TCR beta chains were listed by the study as associated with cytomegalovirus.

CDR1 and CDR2 are read off the germline V gene as LGHNA and YSLEER. The trim is 4 bases for V and 1 base for J, with a gap of 13 bases between the germline ends. The cysteine opens and the phenylalanine closes a CDR3 of 16 amino acids. Only CDR3 DNA is held: 48 bases, read in frame from base 1. Libraries were prepared through the immunoSEQ multiplex PCR assay. For the multiplex PCR, a mixture combining 60 forward primers for TCR Vbeta segments and 13 reverse primers for TCR Jbeta segments was used. Amplification of the CDR3 region of rearranged TCR beta genes was performed with a multiplex PCR assay on genomic DNA. The Illumina HiSeq System was used to sequence the amplified TCR beta libraries as 87-base-pair reads. As for how the authors treated the data: A later analysis counted 65 million to 90 million unique TCR beta chains across the 666 repertoires, and around 9.9 million of these chains were shared by at least two donors. Raw reads were error-corrected and collapsed into unique sequences by a nearest-neighbor algorithm in which closely related sequences were merged to remove PCR and sequencing errors. To assign V, D and J gene segments, CDR3 sequences were aligned to IMGT reference sequences. For a sequence to be retained, at least a six-nucleotide match to both a V gene segment and a J gene segment was required. A rearrangement was called productive if the CDR3 had no stop codons and remained in frame with V and J, and every other rearrangement was called non-productive. CDR3 was defined by IMGT convention, running from the second conserved V-encoded cysteine to the conserved J-encoded phenylalanine. The earlier analysis of some 600 of the donors excluded sequences that lacked an unambiguous match to a single V gene segment. In an earlier analysis of a few hundred of the donors, a V segment was called functional when productive rearrangements were above 56.7%, and segregating when the standard deviation between donors exceeded 5%. A statistical classification framework was built to diagnose cytomegalovirus status from the catalog of TCR beta chain sequences. A later analysis assigned V and J genes by comparing TCR nucleotide sequences with IMGT/GENE-DB human TR gene sequences. Using the TCRdist pipeline, a later analysis assigned CDR3 sequences along with most-parsimonious VDJ recombination scenarios. In a later analysis, each TCR beta chain was defined by its CDR3 amino acid sequence together with its V-gene family, and reads without a unique V-gene family were excluded. As a way to deal with suspected cross-contamination and a sequencing artifact, a later analysis dropped 640 or so nucleotide sequences that were highly shared and had low generation probability. In a later analysis, a clonal expansion index was calculated for each public chain from normalized within-repertoire ranks of inferred template counts. In a later analysis, generation probabilities were computed using a VDJ recombination model fitted to out-of-frame rearrangements, and the results were checked against IGoR. Hypergeometric tests were used in a later analysis to score TCR-TCR, TCR-HLA and TCR-CMV co-occurrence, with a repertoire-size bias correction applied to the TCR pairs. To estimate false discovery rates, a later analysis permuted the HLA or CMV assignments 20 times. In a later analysis, co-occurring TCRs were grouped using DBSCAN, and TCRdist sequence similarity was added for clustering within HLA-allele-positive subsets. Repertoires with fewer than 30,000 or more than 120,000 public chains were left out of co-occurrence clustering, as were about 5 repertoires with anomalous nucleotide sharing. TCRdb re-hosts the immuneACCESS table, in-frame sequences only. Its copies lack some clones; in the studies checked, an unresolved V gene accounts for under half of them, and the cause for the rest is not known. D and trimming come from the DNA, and the V and J calls and clone size come from that table. The sample includes 95,000 to 100,000 clones, with around 85% observed a single time. Together, the top ten hold about 3.9% of the sample.

The cohort was made up of approximately 700 healthy bone marrow donors. Cohort members were all nominally healthy when sampled, although unrecorded immune exposures were likely present. The donor tested CMV seronegative and was one of the 352 seronegative cohort members. Every donor gave a peripheral blood sample, and the peripheral blood mononuclear cells from that sample were used for TCR beta sequencing. The Qiagen DNeasy Blood Extraction Kit was used to extract genomic DNA from the blood cell samples. Details on this clone: Its specific antigen is unknown. No quality values exist for individual bases; no much larger clone is one base distant.

Material: PBMCs. In this chain, TRBV4-3 is recombined with TRBJ1-4; TRBD1 is perhaps the D gene, given 5 matching bases. This clonotype was obtained from a man aged 25 to 40 in good health and CMV-seronegative. The CDR3 region: CASSRNRFLTNEKLFF. The DNA is TGCGCCAGCAGCCGGAACAGGTTTTTAACTAATGAAAAACTGTTTTTT.